One and the same sample provided the 22 T cell receptor beta chains below, sequenced in a study of regulatory T cells in long-lasting Graves disease. Indicated time point: newly diagnosed GD, antithyroid drugs for less than 3 months. With RNA extracted from PBMCs as input, the TCR library was made. Arm-PCR of CDR3 regions and iRepertoire HTBI primers were used to build TCR beta libraries. One entry per CDR3 protein results from TCRdb running MiXCR on the multiplex PCR reads. The table lists about 540,000 distinct CDR3 sequences, about 13% of them singletons. The sample was also linked to a second study, of T cells in Graves' hyperthyroidism and ophthalmopathy.

The sequencing here drew on peripheral blood mononuclear cells (PBMCs), taken at new diagnosis, from a patient treated with antithyroid drugs. The origin of the receptors is a young man with Graves disease.

This clonotype has a count of ten or more. V usage is TRBV29-1 and J usage is TRBJ2-5, with TRBD2 matching over 8 bases. The CDR3 has 15 residues. J was trimmed by 5 bases and V by 5 bases; bases with no gene match: 13. Germline V gene data show CDR1 as SQVTM and CDR2 as ANQGSEA. The CDR3 DNA sequence: TGCAGCGTTCCCACTAGCGCGGGAGGTGGGGAGACCCAGTACTTC. It specifies CSVPTSAGGGETQYF. The full variable domain, in which reference TRBV29-1 and TRBJ2-5 provide the parts outside the CDR3, is SAVISQKPSRDICQRGTSLTIQCQVDSQVTMMFWYRQQPGQSLTLIATANQGSEATYESGFVIDKFPISRPNLTFSTLTVSNMSPEDSSIYLCSVPTSAGGGETQYFGPGTRLLVL.

This clonotype was recorded many times. The V gene is TRBV24-1, the J gene TRBJ2-3; no firm D call. This CDR3 region has 15 residues. Between the trimmed V and J ends, which lost 2 bases and 6 bases, there was a span of 14 bases. From germline, CDR1 is KGHDR and CDR2 SFDVKD. CDR3 DNA: TGTGCCACCAGTGATTCCGAACGCCTAAGCGATACGCAGTATTTT. Protein: CATSDSERLSDTQYF.

This clonotype came up many times. V and J are TRBV12-3 or TRBV12-4 and TRBJ2-7; tentative D call: TRBD1 (5 bases). Trimming removed 7 bases from V and 0 bases from J, with 16 bases in between. The CDR3 has 15 residues. The CDR3 is CASTITGSRSYEQYF. In nucleotides, the CDR3 is TGTGCCAGCACCATTACAGGTTCCCGCTCCTACGAGCAGTACTTC.

The chain is built from TRBV2 and TRBJ2-1; D may be TRBD2 (5 bases). CDR1 SNHLY and CDR2 FYNNEI come from the germline V gene. This CDR3 has 14 amino acids. Trimming took 3 bases from V and 1 from J, leaving 7 bases between them. This CDR3 reads CASSDGDSYNEQFF. Here the CDR3 DNA reads TGTGCCAGCAGTGACGGGGATTCCTACAATGAGCAGTTCTTC.

As to this clonotype: A much larger clone lies one base from this, so it may be a read error. This chain joins TRBV11-2 and TRBJ2-7, with TRBD1 matching over 9 bases. The CDR3 sequence is 14 residues long. With 5 bases clipped from V and 4 bases from J, the junction kept 6 bases outside the gene matches. CDR1 is SGHAT and CDR2 is FQNNGV in the germline V gene. Here the CDR3 DNA reads TGTGCCAGCAGCCCGCCGACAGGGGGATACGAGCAGTACTTC. As protein: CASSPPTGGYEQYF.

Regarding this clonotype: One end of the junction is discordant with germline, which a read error may explain. V and J are TRBV10-1 and TRBJ2-7; 7 nucleotides align to TRBD1. Germline loops: CDR1 WNHNN, CDR2 SYGVQD (reference sequence). CDR3 size: 15 residues. The CDR3 loop is CASSGETGNLYVQYF. The CDR3 DNA is TGCGCCAGCAGTGGGGAGACAGGGAATTTGTACGTGCAGTACTTC.

The table lists this clonotype with a few counts. The chain uses TRBV19 and TRBJ1-5, with 7 bases matching TRBD1. Trimming removed 3 bases from V and 9 bases from J; junction bases left unmatched: 5. The CDR3 contains 13 residues. Germline CDR1 reads LNHDA; CDR2 reads SQIVND (reference sequence). CDR3 in DNA: TGTGCCAGTAGTATGGACAGGTACTTGCCCCAGCATTTT. Residues: CASSMDRYLPQHF.

This clonotype was recorded many times. The chain joins TRBV19 to TRBJ2-3; D is possibly TRBD2 (6 bases). V was clipped by 5 bases and J by 6 bases, with 18 bases between them. The CDR3 runs to 15 residues. Per germline, CDR1 LNHDA and CDR2 SQIVND (reference sequence). The CDR3 loop reads CASSPQAGGEDTQYF. Written as DNA, the CDR3 is TGTGCCAGTAGTCCCCAAGCCGGAGGGGAGGATACGCAGTATTTT.

The chain is built from TRBV5-4 and TRBJ1-4; D is unresolved. The CDR3 contains 15 residues. Germline lookup yields CDR1 SGHNT and CDR2 YYREEE (reference sequence). Trimming took 4 bases from V and 8 from J, leaving 18 bases between them. The CDR3 DNA is TGTGCCAGCAGCCTACCGGGCCCCCGAGAAGAAAAACTGTTTTTT. Translating gives CASSLPGPREEKLFF.

This clonotype was seen a few times. The V call is TRBV19, the J call TRBJ2-2; D uncertain. CDR3 length equals 13 residues. V was trimmed by 7 bases and J by 5 bases, leaving 11 bases between them. The germline CDR1 and CDR2 sequences are LNHDA and SQIVND (reference sequence). CDR3 DNA: TGTGCCAGTAACGGCAGATCTACCGGGGAGCTGTTTTTT. Protein product: CASNGRSTGELFF.

There are a few counts of this clonotype. With a much larger clone just one base away, this may be a read error. The missing conserved phenylalanine or tryptophan at the end of this CDR3 makes a read error likely. V usage is TRBV5-1 and J usage is TRBJ2-7, with TRBD1 matching 9 bases. This CDR3 has 14 residues. CDR1 is SGHRS and CDR2 is YFSETQ in the germline V gene. Losses at the gene ends were 4 bases for V and 5 bases for J; bases not matched to a gene: 7. CDR3 sequence reads: CASSSRQGGNEQYL. The DNA for the CDR3 is TGCGCCAGCAGCAGTAGACAGGGGGGGAACGAGCAGTACCTC.

This clonotype was counted ten times or more. The chain is built from TRBV12-3 or TRBV12-4 and TRBJ1-2; D unresolved. V was pared by 3 bases and J by 5 bases, with 10 bases between. The CDR3 is 13 residues long. The CDR3, as DNA: TGTGCCAGCAGTTTGCACGGACGATATGGCTACACCTTC. This gives the protein CASSLHGRYGYTF.

This clonotype showed up many times. The chain combines TRBV27 with TRBJ1-1; possibly TRBD1 for D (6 bases). Per germline, CDR1 MNHEY and CDR2 SMNVEV (reference sequence). The CDR3 loop spans 14 amino acids. V gave up 3 bases and J gave up 4 bases, with 12 bases separating them. In DNA, the CDR3 is TGTGCCAGCAGTTTCAACAGGGTCGGCACTGAAGCTTTCTTT. Translated, it gives CASSFNRVGTEAFF.

This clonotype has only a few counts. The chain joins TRBV7-9 to TRBJ2-7; either TRBD1 or TRBD2 may fit D (5 bases each). V was shortened by 4 bases and J by 1 base, with 11 bases between the two germline ends. Per germline, CDR1 SEHNR and CDR2 FQNEAQ (reference sequence). The CDR3 has 14 residues. CDR3 in amino acids: CASSSRDLSYEQYF. As DNA, the CDR3 is TGTGCCAGCAGCTCGAGGGACCTATCCTACGAGCAGTACTTC.

This clonotype was seen at least ten times. The V and J genes are TRBV2 and TRBJ2-3; no firm D call. Germline V gene data show CDR1 as SNHLY and CDR2 as FYNNEI. The CDR3 is made up of 14 amino acids. Trimming removed 7 bases from V and 0 bases from J, with 11 bases in between. The CDR3 region is CASIPWLSTDTQYF. In DNA form, the CDR3 reads TGTGCCAGCATCCCGTGGCTTAGCACAGATACGCAGTATTTT.

This clonotype has at least ten counts. The chain is built from TRBV20-1 and TRBJ2-3, with TRBD2 identical over 10 bases. Unmatched junction bases numbered 4, after V lost 7 bases and J lost 0 bases. Germline loops: CDR1 DFQATT, CDR2 SNEGSKA (reference sequence). The CDR3 extends over 14 amino acids. The CDR3 spells CSGETSGSTDTQYF. Here the CDR3 DNA reads TGCAGTGGGGAGACTAGCGGGAGCACAGATACGCAGTATTTT.

For this clonotype: A much bigger clone sits one base away, suggesting this may be a read error. The chain uses TRBV25-1 and TRBJ2-5, with TRBD2 matching 8 bases. Germline V lookup: CDR1 MGHDK, CDR2 SYGVNS. The CDR3 covers 14 residues. The CDR3 DNA sequence: TGTGCCAGCAGTGCCAGCGGGAGATGGGAGACCCGGTACTTC. This gives the protein CASSASGRWETRYF.

This sequence joins TRBV13 and TRBJ2-7, with D unclear. Germline V gives CDR1 PRHDT, CDR2 FYEKMQ (reference sequence). This CDR3 has 13 residues. Trimming removed 3 bases at V and 5 bases at J, with 11 bases between. The CDR3 protein is CASSFLGANEQYF. The CDR3 bases are TGTGCCAGCAGCTTTCTTGGAGCCAACGAGCAGTACTTC.

The gene calls are TRBV19 and TRBJ2-1; D may be TRBD1 (5 bases). Germline V lookup: CDR1 LNHDA, CDR2 SQIVND (reference sequence). This CDR3 comprises 16 residues. Trimming took 2 bases from V and 8 from J, leaving 19 bases between them. CDR3 sequence reads: CASSITRSSPRDEQFF. The CDR3 DNA reads TGTGCCAGTAGTATAACAAGAAGCTCGCCCAGGGATGAGCAGTTCTTC.

This chain links TRBV5-1 with TRBJ2-1, with D perhaps being TRBD1 or TRBD2 (5 bases each). The CDR3 has 15 amino acids. Germline V CDR1 and CDR2: SGHRS, YFSETQ. V lost 2 bases to trimming and J lost 7 bases, with 16 bases between them. The CDR3: CASSFTRGMGNEQFF. Here the CDR3 DNA reads TGCGCCAGCAGCTTTACTAGGGGTATGGGAAATGAGCAGTTCTTC.

In its sample, this clonotype was seen once. This may arise from a read error, as a much more abundant clone is one base away. This chain connects TRBV11-2 to TRBJ2-7; either TRBD1 or TRBD2 may supply D (7 bases each). Germline V gives CDR1 SGHAT, CDR2 FQNNGV. The CDR3 sequence is 14 residues long. In DNA, the CDR3 is TGTGCCAGCAGCTTGGGTACTTCAGGGGGAGGGCAGTGCTTC. Translating it yields CASSLGTSGGGQCF.

As regards this clonotype: An end of the junction does not agree with germline; a read error may underlie this. This chain connects TRBV2 to TRBJ2-3; D is uncertain. Germline values: CDR1 SNHLY, CDR2 FYNNEI. The CDR3 has 15 amino acids. The CDR3 DNA reads TGTGCCGGCAGTGATGAGCTAGTCTTCACAGATACGCAGTATTTT. The encoded protein is CAGSDELVFTDTQYF.